This TCR beta chain appears in the sequencing data of a study of regulatory T cells in long-lasting Graves disease. With 3 bases removed from V and 4 bases from J, the gap between germline ends came to 9 bases. The CDR3 has 12 amino acids. Germline values: CDR1 SQVTM, CDR2 ANQGSEA. Time point noted: newly diagnosed GD, antithyroid drugs for less than 3 months. RNA isolated from PBMCs was used to make the TCR library. CDR3-region Arm-PCR and iRepertoire HTBI primers produced the TCR beta libraries. TCRdb re-called the multiplex PCR reads through MiXCR, storing one row per CDR3 protein. The sample has roughly 610,000 distinct CDR3 sequences, under 20% seen once. In addition, the sample was reused for a study of T cells in Graves' hyperthyroidism and ophthalmopathy.

The sample was peripheral blood mononuclear cells (PBMCs), taken at new diagnosis, from a patient treated with antithyroid drugs. This chain links TRBV29-1 with TRBJ2-5, with TRBD1 as a possible D gene (6 bases). The sequence was obtained from a young woman with Graves disease. In DNA, the CDR3 is TGCAGCGTTGATCACAGGGCAGAGACCCAGTACTTC. Its translation: CSVDHRAETQYF.